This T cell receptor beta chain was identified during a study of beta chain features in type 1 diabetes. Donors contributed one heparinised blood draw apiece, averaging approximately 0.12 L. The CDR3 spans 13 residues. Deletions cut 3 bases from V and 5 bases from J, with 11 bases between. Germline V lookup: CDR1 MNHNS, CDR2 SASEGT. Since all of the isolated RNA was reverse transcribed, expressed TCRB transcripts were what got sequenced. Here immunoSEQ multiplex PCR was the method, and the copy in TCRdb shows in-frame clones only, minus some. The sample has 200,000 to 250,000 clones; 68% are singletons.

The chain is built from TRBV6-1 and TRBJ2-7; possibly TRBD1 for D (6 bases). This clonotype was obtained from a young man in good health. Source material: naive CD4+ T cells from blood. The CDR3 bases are TGTGCCAGCAGTGAGATACAGGGCAACGAGCAGTACTTC. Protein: CASSEIQGNEQYF.